This T cell receptor beta chain stems from a study of CD8 T cells in Susac syndrome (dated by TCRdb to the late 2010s). Background on the whole study: Of the Susac syndrome patients who were sequenced, about 6 had clinically active disease and roughly 8 were in clinical remission. Repertoire sequencing was used to test whether CD8+ T cell activation and differentiation in Susac syndrome was antigen driven. Clonality of the CD8+ T cell repertoire was compared between roughly eleven healthy donors, some 14 Susac syndrome patients and some 15 multiple sclerosis patients. At blood withdrawal, Susac syndrome patients were therapy-naive, treated with corticosteroids (with IVIg additionally given to some), or treated with IVIg alone.

RNA was extracted using the RNeasy kit, and about 0.5 to 1 ug of the RNA was reverse transcribed with random hexamers. The immunoSEQ multiplex PCR assay, covering 54 Vbeta and 13 Jbeta segments, was used to amplify TCR beta CDR3 regions. Bias from PCR amplification was corrected by using a synthetic template baseline for primer optimization and for computational correction. The authors' analysis ran thus. Only productive sequences were kept, with reads annotated to V, D and J genes according to IMGT and analyzed in immunoSEQ Analyzer. To calculate clonality, Shannon entropy was normalized by log2 of the number of productive unique sequences and then subtracted from one. For each patient and control, public and private clones were evaluated within the 100 most prevalent clones. Clones were defined as Susac-specific when absent from the healthy and MS cohorts, from fewer than 1,300 published viral clones and from other ImmuneACCESS disease sequences. The public sequencing data were trimmed at Q25 with fastp and processed into clonotypes with MiXCR by TCRdb, which kept only in-frame beta chains. Every CDR3 protein is listed once, alongside the most common genes and DNA of its rows. These V and J calls are TCRdb output, not the study's own analysis. The sample table shows about 110,000 distinct CDR3 sequences, and roughly 95% are seen once. The ten largest make up around 0.4% of the sample.

On the study overall, not on this receptor specifically: Roughly 17 and five Susac-specific public clones were found in the total CD8+ and CD8+ TEMRA repertoires, respectively. Susac syndrome CD8+ repertoires showed clonal expansion, highest in CD8+ TEMRA cells and greater in clinically active than remitting patients. The number of individuals in the TCR sequencing and HLA analysis was acknowledged as relatively small.

V trim: 2 bases; J trim: 1 base; unmatched bases: 3. Taken from the germline V gene, the CDR1 and CDR2 loops are MNHNS and SASEGT. The CDR3 contains 15 residues, cysteine and phenylalanine counted. The sequence is cut down to CDR3 DNA, 45 bases in frame from base 1. Peripheral blood CD8+ and CD4+ T cells from healthy donors, Susac syndrome patients and multiple sclerosis patients were profiled by high-throughput TCR beta sequencing. Susac syndrome patients met recently defined diagnostic criteria for definite or probable disease. Bulk CD8+ and CD4+ T cells were purified by magnetic negative isolation, whereas CD8+ TEMRA cells were enriched by FACS. Blood was drawn into EDTA tubes, processed within 24 hours, and PBMCs were isolated by density gradient centrifugation. PBMCs destined for TCR sequencing were cryopreserved in liquid nitrogen and later thawed in a 37 °C water bath. The sorted or isolated CD4+, CD8+ and CD8+ TEMRA cells had a purity of 90% or higher.

As concerns this clonotype: Its antigen target is currently unknown. Base qualities are not provided; no much larger clone lies one nucleotide away.

Sequencing was performed on CD8+ T cells from PBMCs. This chain is built from TRBV6-1 and TRBJ2-7; the central 9 bases match TRBD1. This sequence was found in a human donor with Susac syndrome. The DNA is TGTGCCAGCAGTGAACCGGGACAGGGATCCTACGAGCAGTACTTC. Its product reads: CASSEPGQGSYEQYF.